These 27 T cell receptor beta chains were sequenced from one sample in a study of cytomegalovirus exposure and HLA in healthy donors. Sequenced by immunoSEQ multiplex PCR; TCRdb stores in-frame clones only, minus some. The data show approximately 160,000 clones, roughly 86% seen once. The sequencing input was PBMCs. The source of these receptors is a man younger than 30 in good health and CMV-seropositive.

The chain is built from TRBV30 and TRBJ2-7; TRBD2 matches 8 bases. Germline trimming cut 1 base from V and 7 bases from J; bases unmatched to any gene: 9. The CDR3 consists of 14 residues. From germline, CDR1 is GTSNPN and CDR2 SVGIG (reference sequence). The chain's CDR3 is CAWSATSGFVEQYF. The CDR3 DNA reads TGTGCCTGGAGTGCCACTAGCGGTTTCGTGGAGCAGTACTTC. The full variable domain, rest sourced from reference TRBV30 and TRBJ2-7, is SQTIHQWPATLVQPVGSPLSLECTVEGTSNPNLYWYRQAAGRGLQLLFYSVGIGQISSEVPQNLSASRPQDRQFILSSKKLLLSDSGFYLCAWSATSGFVEQYFGPGTRLTVT.

The rearrangement links TRBV29-1 to TRBJ1-2; no clear D gene. Trimming stripped 4 bases from V and 2 bases from J, with 17 bases between. This CDR3 region has 15 residues. The germline CDR1 and CDR2 sequences are SQVTM and ANQGSEA. CDR3 sequence reads: CSVGRQTDLNYGYTF. The CDR3 DNA reads as TGCAGCGTTGGACGTCAAACGGACTTGAACTATGGCTACACCTTC. The full variable domain, its missing parts supplied by reference TRBV29-1 and TRBJ1-2, is SAVISQKPSRDICQRGTSLTIQCQVDSQVTMMFWYRQQPGQSLTLIATANQGSEATYESGFVIDKFPISRPNLTFSTLTVSNMSPEDSSIYLCSVGRQTDLNYGYTFGSGTRLTVV.

The chain employs TRBV2 and TRBJ1-2; 7 nucleotides match TRBD1. There are 13 residues in the CDR3. From germline, CDR1 is SNHLY and CDR2 FYNNEI. Trimming took 6 bases from V and 6 from J; bases not matched to a gene: 7. Here the CDR3 reads CASRRNGQDGYTF. The CDR3 nucleotides read TGTGCCAGCAGAAGAAACGGACAGGATGGCTACACCTTC.

The rearrangement links TRBV15 to TRBJ1-4; D perhaps matches TRBD1 (6 bases). Trimming removed 4 bases from V and 6 bases from J, with 9 bases in between. This CDR3 has 13 residues. Germline-derived CDR1 and CDR2 are LNHNV and YYDKDF (reference sequence). This CDR3 reads CATSIGGDEKLFF. CDR3 sequence (DNA): TGTGCCACCAGCATTGGGGGCGATGAAAAACTGTTTTTT.

This sequence joins TRBV5-6 and TRBJ2-1; 13 bases line up with TRBD2. Trimming cost V 2 bases and J 8 bases; bases outside gene matches: 4. The CDR3 sequence is 15 residues long. In germline, CDR1 is SGHDT, CDR2 YYEEEE. The chain's CDR3 is CASSFRTSGSHEQFF. The CDR3 DNA reads TGTGCCAGCAGCTTCCGGACTAGCGGGAGCCATGAGCAGTTCTTC.

This chain connects TRBV4-2 to TRBJ2-1; D possibly corresponds to TRBD1 (5 bases). With 1 base removed from V and 0 bases from J, the gap between germline ends came to 10 bases. There are 16 residues in the CDR3. Germline V gene sequence: CDR1 LGHNA, CDR2 YNFKEQ. The CDR3 loop reads CASSQGRQSSYNEQFF. The CDR3 nucleotides are TGTGCCAGCAGCCAAGGCCGACAGAGCTCCTACAATGAGCAGTTCTTC.

The rearrangement links TRBV18 to TRBJ1-1; D perhaps matches TRBD1 (6 bases). The CDR3 length is 13 residues. Trimming took off 7 bases at V and 0 bases at J, with 9 bases between the two ends. Per germline, CDR1 KGHSH and CDR2 LQKENI. The CDR3 DNA is TGTGCCAGCTTAACAGGGTTGAACACTGAAGCTTTCTTT. The encoded protein is CASLTGLNTEAFF.

This rearrangement joins TRBV30 to TRBJ2-1, with D perhaps matching TRBD2 (6 bases). The CDR3 spans 16 residues. Germline V CDR1 and CDR2: GTSNPN, SVGIG (reference sequence). The V end was cut by 0 bases, the J end by 0 bases, with 12 bases between. The CDR3 sequence: CAWSVHGRDSYNEQFF. For the CDR3, the DNA is TGTGCCTGGAGTGTACACGGGCGGGACTCCTACAATGAGCAGTTCTTC.

This clone was detected a few times. The J gene is TRBJ2-5, the V gene TRBV11-2; D uncertain. The CDR3 has 13 residues. The V end was cut by 7 bases, the J end by 1 base, with 10 bases between. CDR1 is SGHAT, CDR2 FQNNGV, per germline. The CDR3 region has the DNA TGTGCCAGCACTTCGCAGATCCAAGAGACCCAGTACTTC. Its protein is CASTSQIQETQYF.

V is TRBV11-3 and J is TRBJ2-7, with D possibly being TRBD1 (6 bases). Germline CDR1 is SGHNT and CDR2 is YENEEA. The ends were cut back, 5 bases at V and 5 bases at J, with 28 bases in the middle. The CDR3 has 18 residues. CDR3: CASSPLTDSLGDPDEQYF. The CDR3 coding sequence is TGTGCCAGCAGCCCCCTTACGGACAGCCTTGGGGATCCCGACGAGCAGTACTTC.

DNA for the CDR3: TGTGCCAGCAGCTCTCCTAGGAGCTCCTACAATGAGCAGTTCTTC. As protein: CASSSPRSSYNEQFF. The chain recombines TRBV13 with TRBJ2-1, with no clear D. The CDR3 has 15 residues. From germline, CDR1 is PRHDT and CDR2 FYEKMQ (reference sequence). V lost 4 bases to trimming and J lost 0 bases, with 10 bases between them.

J is TRBJ2-1 and V is TRBV2, with 9 nucleotides matching TRBD2. The length of the CDR3 is 13 residues. CDR1 and CDR2 from the germline V gene are SNHLY and FYNNEI. The ends lost 7 bases at V and 5 bases at J; junction bases unmatched: 3. This CDR3 is CASKRLADNEQFF. The CDR3, as DNA: TGTGCCAGCAAGAGACTAGCGGACAATGAGCAGTTCTTC.

V and J are TRBV5-4 and TRBJ2-3; 12 positions agree with TRBD2. The junction had 3 bases not matched to a gene; V was cut back by 4 bases and J by 3 bases. In germline, CDR1 is SGHNT, CDR2 YYREEE (reference sequence). The length of the CDR3 is 15 residues. The CDR3 sequence is CASSDTSGGTDTQYF. The CDR3 DNA is TGTGCCAGCAGCGACACTAGCGGGGGGACAGATACGCAGTATTTT.

This chain uses TRBV30 with TRBJ1-2; no reliable D call. Trimming pared 2 bases from V and 0 bases from J, leaving 7 bases between. CDR1 and CDR2 (germline): GTSNPN, SVGIG (reference sequence). CDR3 length: 13 amino acids. CDR3: CAWSFSANYGYTF. CDR3 DNA: TGTGCCTGGAGTTTCTCCGCTAACTATGGCTACACCTTC.

The chain couples TRBV6-6 to TRBJ1-5; D uncertain. This CDR3 is built from 16 residues. Germline V gene sequence: CDR1 MNHNY, CDR2 SVGAGI (reference sequence). Deletions cut 2 bases from V and 2 bases from J, with 13 bases between. CDR3 in DNA: TGTGCCAGCAGTTACGAGGGTTGGTTCGGCAATCAGCCCCAGCATTTT. This sequence encodes CASSYEGWFGNQPQHF.

V is TRBV27 and J is TRBJ1-2; 9 bases are a match to TRBD1. CDR1 and CDR2 (germline): MNHEY, SMNVEV (reference sequence). This CDR3 spans 15 amino acids. V trimming: 3 bases; J trimming: 2 bases; junction bases outside the gene matches: 4. CDR3 in amino acids: CASSFPGQGNYGYTF. DNA of the CDR3: TGTGCCAGCAGTTTCCCCGGACAGGGGAACTATGGCTACACCTTC.

V gene TRBV13 combines with J gene TRBJ2-1; D is uncertain. Looked up from germline, CDR1 is PRHDT and CDR2 is FYEKMQ (reference sequence). V shed 4 bases and J shed 6 bases, with 10 bases lying between them. CDR3 size: 13 residues. CDR3 in DNA: TGTGCCAGCAGCTCGCGAATGGTCAATGAGCAGTTCTTC. This sequence encodes CASSSRMVNEQFF.

The rearrangement uses TRBV28 and TRBJ1-1, with D possibly TRBD1 on 6 matching bases. Germline loops: CDR1 MDHEN, CDR2 SYDVKM. The CDR3 sequence is 16 residues long. V was clipped by 4 bases and J by 5 bases, with 20 bases between them. In DNA form, the CDR3 reads TGTGCCAGCAGTTCCAACAGGGCCGCGGTGGTGACTGAAGCTTTCTTT. This codes for CASSSNRAAVVTEAFF.

V is TRBV19 and J is TRBJ1-1, with TRBD1 matching over 10 bases. In germline, CDR1 is LNHDA, CDR2 SQIVND (reference sequence). The CDR3 covers 14 residues. The V and J ends lost 5 bases and 7 bases, in that order; junction bases with no gene match: 7. The CDR3 DNA is TGTGCCAGTAGTGTAGGACAGGGGGTTGGTGAAGCTTTCTTT. Its translation is CASSVGQGVGEAFF.

This chain connects TRBV29-1 to TRBJ2-1; TRBD2 agrees at 7 bases. CDR3 length: 14 residues. The V segment lost 7 bases and the J segment 7 bases; nucleotides outside the gene matches: 13. Per the germline V gene, CDR1 is SQVTM and CDR2 is ANQGSEA. The CDR3 nucleotides are TGCAGCGCCCGTGGGTCTAGCGGTCGAAATGAGCAGTTCTTC. Amino acid sequence: CSARGSSGRNEQFF.

The V call is TRBV5-1, the J call TRBJ2-5; tentatively, D is TRBD1 (6 bases). The CDR3 extends over 15 amino acids. The V end was cut by 6 bases, the J end by 2 bases, with 17 bases between. Germline V gene lookup returns CDR1 SGHRS and CDR2 YFSETQ. CDR3 DNA sequence: TGCGCCAGCATCGAGGGGGTCGCAGGGCAAGAGACCCAGTACTTC. Its protein is CASIEGVAGQETQYF.

This clone was picked up a small number of times. The chain is built from TRBV19 and TRBJ2-3; 14 nucleotides line up with TRBD2. The V and J ends lost 5 bases and 2 bases, in that order; junction bases with no gene match: 9. The CDR3 extends over 18 amino acids. Per germline, CDR1 LNHDA and CDR2 SQIVND (reference sequence). The DNA for the CDR3 is TGTGCCAGTAGTCCCCGGACTAGCGGGAGGCTATACACAGATACGCAGTATTTT. Its translation: CASSPRTSGRLYTDTQYF.

The chain links TRBV27 to TRBJ1-2, with no clear D. This CDR3 is 16 amino acids long. Germline CDR1 reads MNHEY; CDR2 reads SMNVEV (reference sequence). Trimming took off 3 bases at V and 3 bases at J, with 17 bases between the two ends. The CDR3 DNA follows: TGTGCCAGCAGTTTTGGGCCCGAAGTTGGGTACTATGGCTACACCTTC. Translation gives CASSFGPEVGYYGYTF.

The rearrangement links TRBV5-1 to TRBJ2-2; the D gene is possibly TRBD1 (6 bases). This CDR3 comprises 15 residues. CDR1 is SGHRS and CDR2 is YFSETQ in the germline V gene. V was cut by 0 bases and J by 7 bases, with 13 bases left in between. The CDR3 nucleotides are TGCGCCAGCAGCTTGGGGCACCGGGACATCGGGGAGCTGTTTTTT. This translates into CASSLGHRDIGELFF.

The V call is TRBV9, the J call TRBJ2-7, with 7 bases fitting TRBD2. This CDR3 has 17 residues. The germline V gene has CDR1 SGDLS and CDR2 YYNGEE. With V trimmed by 0 bases and J by 7 bases, 16 bases remained unmatched. The CDR3 protein is CASSVVVVGRGGKEQYF. The CDR3 DNA follows: TGTGCCAGCAGCGTAGTAGTAGTGGGGAGGGGAGGTAAAGAGCAGTACTTC.

The V and J genes are TRBV28 and TRBJ2-7, with D possibly TRBD1 on 6 matching bases. The V gene lost 6 bases and the J gene lost 3 bases, with 18 bases spanning the gap. The CDR3 sequence is 15 residues long. Germline V lookup: CDR1 MDHEN, CDR2 SYDVKM. The CDR3 coding sequence is TGTGCCAGCAGGAGGGTTAGGGGGACGGGCTACGAGCAGTACTTC. Its protein is CASRRVRGTGYEQYF.

The chain employs TRBV29-1 and TRBJ2-7; TRBD2 matches at 9 bases. The ends lost 4 bases at V and 2 bases at J; junction bases unmatched: 9. This CDR3 region has 15 residues. Germline assignment: CDR1 SQVTM and CDR2 ANQGSEA. CDR3 in DNA: TGCAGCGTTGCACAGGCGGCGGGAGGGCCCTACGAGCAGTACTTC. This codes for CSVAQAAGGPYEQYF.